The T cell receptor beta chain under discussion was sequenced for a study of CD8 T cells in Susac syndrome. The authors reverse transcribed roughly 0.5 to 1 ug RNA with random hexamers. An immunoSEQ multiplex PCR generated amplified TCR beta CDR3 products spanning 54 Vbeta and 13 Jbeta. From the immunoSEQ multiplex PCR reads, TCRdb called clonotypes with MiXCR, one entry per CDR3 protein. The sample records around 140,000 distinct CDR3 sequences, 75% to 90% being singletons. Relapsing-remitting disease, either stable or active, was present in the multiple sclerosis controls, who were treatment-naive patients. Negative isolation was applied to CD8+ and CD4+ T cells, and FACS enrichment was applied to TEMRA cells. The V segment lost 0 bases and the J segment 8 bases; nucleotides outside the gene matches: 8. Germline V gene sequence: CDR1 SGDLS, CDR2 YYNGEE. CDR3 size: 15 residues.

The J gene is TRBJ1-2, the V gene TRBV9, with 9 positions matching TRBD1. The source is a human donor with multiple sclerosis. The source material was CD8+ T cells from PBMCs. Written as DNA, the CDR3 is TGTGCCAGCAGCGTAGCCGTTACAGGGGGCTACGGCTACACCTTC. It specifies CASSVAVTGGYGYTF.